Listed here are 7 T cell receptor beta chains from one sample, sequenced in a study of blood T cell repertoires in COVID-19. The data were produced by immunoSEQ multiplex PCR, yet TCRdb's version contains in-frame clones alone and is incomplete. The sample records some 130,000 clones, about 89% being singletons. The sequencing sample was made of peripheral blood. The receptors here all came from a woman aged 70-85 years with COVID-19, enrolled during active disease.

This rearrangement joins TRBV29-1 to TRBJ1-1; TRBD1 aligns across 7 bases. Germline assignment: CDR1 SQVTM and CDR2 ANQGSEA. Trimming at V came to 2 bases and at J to 8 bases, leaving 11 bases not matched to a gene. The CDR3 covers 14 residues. CDR3 in amino acids: CSVEKRGLRGEAFF. In DNA, the CDR3 is TGCAGCGTTGAAAAGAGGGGGCTAAGAGGAGAAGCTTTCTTT.

This clone showed up just once. V and J are TRBV4-2 and TRBJ1-2; D not resolved. CDR3 length: 15 amino acids. In germline, CDR1 is LGHNA, CDR2 YNFKEQ. Between the trimmed V and J ends, which lost 0 bases and 5 bases, there was a span of 13 bases. Here the CDR3 reads CASSQETAKLYGYTF. Written as DNA, the CDR3 is TGTGCCAGCAGCCAAGAAACTGCCAAGCTGTATGGCTACACCTTC.

This clone turned up a few times. This sequence joins TRBV5-1 and TRBJ2-1; 11 bases agree with TRBD2. Germline V gene sequence: CDR1 SGHRS, CDR2 YFSETQ. The CDR3 totals 16 residues. V lost 1 base, J lost 5 bases, and 5 bases stayed unmatched. The CDR3 loop is CASSLPSGGPDNEQFF. In DNA form, the CDR3 reads TGCGCCAGCAGCTTGCCTAGCGGGGGGCCCGACAATGAGCAGTTCTTC.

The CDR3 sequence is CASSQEPYTNYGYTF. As DNA, the CDR3 is TGCGCCAGCAGCCAAGAACCTTACACTAACTATGGCTACACCTTC. The chain has TRBV4-1 and TRBJ1-2, with D hard to call. Germline lookup yields CDR1 MGHRA and CDR2 YSYEKL. The CDR3 is 15 amino acids. Trimming cost V 0 bases and J 0 bases, with 8 bases left between them.

The rearrangement links TRBV7-9 to TRBJ1-3, with D maybe TRBD1 (5 bases). CDR3 length: 14 amino acids. Germline assignment: CDR1 SEHNR and CDR2 FQNEAQ (reference sequence). The ends were cut back, 7 bases at V and 4 bases at J, with 14 bases in the middle. As DNA, the CDR3 is TGTGCCAGCACCCCCAGGGTGCTGGGAAACACCATATATTTT. Protein product: CASTPRVLGNTIYF.

The chain couples TRBV20-1 to TRBJ2-2, with TRBD1 as a possible D gene (6 bases). Germline CDR1 is DFQATT and CDR2 is SNEGSKA (reference sequence). Trimming removed 3 bases from V and 0 bases from J, with 8 bases in between. The CDR3 length is 14 residues. The CDR3 region is CSASGQSNTGELFF. CDR3 sequence (DNA): TGCAGTGCTAGTGGACAGTCGAACACCGGGGAGCTGTTTTTT.

The V call is TRBV5-1, the J call TRBJ2-2; D might be TRBD1 (5 bases). The CDR3 has 13 residues. CDR1 is SGHRS and CDR2 is YFSETQ in the germline V gene. V lost 3 bases and J 5 bases, leaving 8 bases between the germline ends. The CDR3 region is CASSYQGTGELFF. In nucleotides, the CDR3 is TGCGCCAGCAGCTACCAGGGAACCGGGGAGCTGTTTTTT.